This T cell receptor beta chain was sequenced in a study of identical twins' blood T cells. The CDR3 runs 14 residues. The V and J ends lost 4 bases and 2 bases, in that order; junction bases with no gene match: 6. Germline V CDR1 and CDR2: DFQATT, SNEGSKA (reference sequence). In TCRdb, the 5' RACE reads were re-called with MiXCR into one record per CDR3 protein. This table holds a few hundred thousand distinct CDR3 sequences, 28% found once. The table lists this clonotype with a few counts. Three pairs of healthy female monozygous twins were the donors. The V and J genes are TRBV20-1 and TRBJ1-2, with 8 bases identical to TRBD1. This receptor was identified in a woman aged 18 to 55 in good health. The specimen sequenced was PBMCs. Here the CDR3 reads CSAIHRGGNYGYTF. The CDR3 DNA reads as TGCAGTGCTATTCACAGGGGGGGGAACTATGGCTACACCTTC.